Here is one T cell receptor beta chain with its context. What it recognizes is unknown. Described treatment: over 15 received Ad26.COV2.S at low or high dose, single or two shots; a few received placebo; per-sample allocation not given. Sampling took place 63 days after the first vaccine or placebo injection. TCRdb's table, derived via immunoSEQ multiplex PCR, lists solely in-frame clones and lacks some. The sample lists 430,000 or so clones, roughly 89% occurring once. With 5 bases removed from V and 0 bases from J, the gap between germline ends came to 14 bases. The CDR3 totals 15 residues. The record originates from a study of Ad26.COV2.S vaccination and SARS-CoV-2 variants. Study-wide results and limits: The authors reported substantial breadth in spike-specific CD8+ and CD4+ T cell responses after vaccination. People who got the vaccine or the placebo had similar non-spike TCR breadth.

Sequencing used peripheral blood, obtained in a trial of Ad26.COV2.S vaccine versus placebo. The source of this sequence is a person aged 18-65 years who received the Ad26.COV2.S COVID-19 vaccine or a placebo. The rearrangement uses TRBV6-7 and TRBJ2-7; perhaps TRBD2 as D (6 bases). TRBV6-7 is assigned to the ORF class and has an uncertain function. DNA of the CDR3: TGTGCCAGCAGTGGAGGGGCAAACCACTCCTACGAGCAGTACTTC. Its protein is CASSGGANHSYEQYF.